The clone carrying this T cell receptor beta chain was observed a single time. Antigen specificity is unknown. This entry is derived from a study of long-term antiretroviral therapy in people with HIV. This was the immunoSEQ v3.0 assay at survey level. TCRdb's table, derived via immunoSEQ multiplex PCR, lists solely in-frame clones and lacks some. The table records around 30,000 clones, roughly 95% of them present only once. Study conclusions and caveats: Regardless of time point, clones expanded before ART dominated the repertoire. Specimen acquisition occurred between the mid-2000s and the late 2010s, potentially under older ART regimens.

The TCR comes from a man aged 30 to 45 with HIV. Sequencing used unsorted PBMCs, obtained around 6.6 years after starting antiretroviral therapy.

This CDR3 reads CASSVGGRGLDTQYF. For the CDR3, the DNA is TGTGCCAGCAGCGTAGGCGGCAGGGGGTTAGATACGCAGTATTTT. The J gene is TRBJ2-3, the V gene TRBV9; 7 positions agree with TRBD1. In germline, CDR1 is SGDLS, CDR2 YYNGEE. This CDR3 spans 15 amino acids. Germline trimming cut 0 bases from V and 5 bases from J; bases unmatched to any gene: 6.